A single sample is the source of the 10 T cell receptor beta chains below, sequenced in a study of blood T cell repertoires in COVID-19. Method: immunoSEQ multiplex PCR; TCRdb's copy keeps in-frame clones and lacks some. Of about 50,000 clones detected, more than 70% appear once; the ten largest clones hold approximately 6.4%. The source material was peripheral blood. The receptors stem from a man between 60 and 70 years old with acute or convalescent COVID-19.

V usage is TRBV7-3 and J usage is TRBJ2-3, with D perhaps TRBD1 (6 bases). Germline lookup yields CDR1 SGHTA and CDR2 FQGTGA. This CDR3 region has 17 residues. V was pared by 2 bases and J by 2 bases, with 17 bases between. This chain's CDR3 is CASSLGGKRGHTDTQYF. The CDR3 DNA follows: TGTGCCAGCAGCTTAGGGGGCAAAAGGGGCCACACAGATACGCAGTATTTT.

This rearrangement joins TRBV28 to TRBJ1-1; D is uncertain. The germline V and J ends were trimmed by 2 bases and 6 bases, with 13 bases remaining between them. The germline CDR1 and CDR2 sequences are MDHEN and SYDVKM. This CDR3 has 14 residues. The CDR3 region is CASSLPGSIAEAFF. Written as DNA, the CDR3 is TGTGCCAGCAGTTTACCAGGTTCTATCGCTGAAGCTTTCTTT.

This chain connects TRBV12-5 to TRBJ1-2, with 10 bases that match TRBD1. This CDR3 is 19 amino acids long. Germline CDR1 and CDR2: LGHNT and FRNRAP. The V and J ends lost 0 bases and 5 bases, in that order; junction bases with no gene match: 15. In DNA form, the CDR3 reads TGTGCTAGTGGTTTGGTACTAGGGAGCTGGACAGGGGGTGATTATGGCTACACCTTC. It is translated as CASGLVLGSWTGGDYGYTF.

A note on this clone: The germline gene is not matched at one end of the junction; a read error may be the cause. V gene TRBV6-5 combines with J gene TRBJ2-1; D might be TRBD2 (5 bases). Germline CDR1 is MNHEY and CDR2 is SVGAGI. This CDR3 region has 14 residues. Here the CDR3 DNA reads TGTGCCAGCAGTGACTCGCGGAGGCGGAATGAGCAGTTCTTC. Its translation is CASSDSRRRNEQFF.

In this sample, this clone turned up once. V usage is TRBV4-1 and J usage is TRBJ1-5; TRBD1 aligns across 9 bases. CDR1 MGHRA and CDR2 YSYEKL come from the germline V gene. This CDR3 has 16 amino acids. Trimming removed 3 bases from V and 6 bases from J; junction bases left unmatched: 9. The CDR3 bases are TGCGCCAGCAGCCAGCCGGTGGACAGGGGACGTCAGCCCCAGCATTTT. Protein product: CASSQPVDRGRQPQHF.

The V gene is TRBV15, the J gene TRBJ2-1; D is unclear. Germline CDR1 reads LNHNV; CDR2 reads YYDKDF (reference sequence). Trimming took off 1 base at V and 3 bases at J, with 7 bases between the two ends. The CDR3 consists of 14 residues. The CDR3 reads CATSRGANYNEQFF. CDR3 in DNA: TGTGCCACCAGCAGAGGGGCCAACTACAATGAGCAGTTCTTC.

J is TRBJ1-2 and V is TRBV28; D perhaps matches TRBD1 (6 bases). The CDR3 runs to 11 residues. Trimming removed 7 bases at V and 8 bases at J, with 11 bases between. Germline CDR1 and CDR2: MDHEN and SYDVKM. The CDR3 nucleotides are TGTGCCAGCACCTCAACAGGGGGCTACACCTTC. It yields the protein CASTSTGGYTF.

The rearrangement joins TRBV25-1 to TRBJ1-5; TRBD1 is a possible D gene (5 bases). This CDR3 spans 16 amino acids. The V end lost 6 bases, the J end lost 6 bases, and 21 bases lay between the germline ends. CDR1 is MGHDK and CDR2 is SYGVNS in the germline V gene. The CDR3 loop reads CASSPVGGDPSQPQHF. The CDR3, as DNA: TGTGCCAGCAGCCCTGTTGGGGGGGACCCAAGTCAGCCCCAGCATTTT.

The rearrangement joins TRBV2 to TRBJ2-1, with 7 bases identical to TRBD1. The trim removed 5 bases at V and 7 bases at J, leaving 11 bases unmatched. Germline CDR1 and CDR2: SNHLY and FYNNEI. The length of the CDR3 is 15 residues. The CDR3 DNA reads TGTGCCAGCAGTCGACAGACAGGGACGGCGAATGAGCAGTTCTTC. This codes for CASSRQTGTANEQFF.

This chain joins TRBV10-3 and TRBJ2-7, with 12 bases aligning to TRBD2. Unmatched junction bases numbered 7, after V lost 4 bases and J lost 6 bases. Germline CDR1 reads ENHRY; CDR2 reads SYGVKD. The CDR3 has 15 residues. The CDR3 sequence: CAISGTSGVVGEQYF. Written as DNA, the CDR3 is TGTGCCATCAGTGGGACTAGCGGGGTGGTGGGCGAGCAGTACTTC.